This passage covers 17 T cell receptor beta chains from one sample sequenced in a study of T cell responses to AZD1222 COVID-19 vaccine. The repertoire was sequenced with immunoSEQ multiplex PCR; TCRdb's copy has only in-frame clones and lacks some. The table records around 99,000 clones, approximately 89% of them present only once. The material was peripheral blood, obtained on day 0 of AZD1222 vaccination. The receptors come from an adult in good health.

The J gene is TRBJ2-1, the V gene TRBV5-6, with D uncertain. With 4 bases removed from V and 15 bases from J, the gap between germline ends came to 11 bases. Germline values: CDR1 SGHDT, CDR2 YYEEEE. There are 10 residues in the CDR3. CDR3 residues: CASSGAVLFF. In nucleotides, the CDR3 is TGTGCCAGCAGCGGAGCAGTGCTGTTCTTC.

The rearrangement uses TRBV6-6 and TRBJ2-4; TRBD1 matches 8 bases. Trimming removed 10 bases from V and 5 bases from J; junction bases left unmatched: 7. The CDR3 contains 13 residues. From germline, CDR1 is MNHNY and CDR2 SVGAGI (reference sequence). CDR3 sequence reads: CATRGQGENIQYF. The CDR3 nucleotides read TGTGCCACCAGAGGACAGGGTGAAAACATTCAGTACTTC.

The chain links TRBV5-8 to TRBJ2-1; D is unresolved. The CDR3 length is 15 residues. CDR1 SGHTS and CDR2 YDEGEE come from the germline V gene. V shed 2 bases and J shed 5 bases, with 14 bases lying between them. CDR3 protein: CASSLLAFWNNEQFF. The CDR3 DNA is TGTGCCAGCAGCTTACTGGCGTTTTGGAACAATGAGCAGTTCTTC.

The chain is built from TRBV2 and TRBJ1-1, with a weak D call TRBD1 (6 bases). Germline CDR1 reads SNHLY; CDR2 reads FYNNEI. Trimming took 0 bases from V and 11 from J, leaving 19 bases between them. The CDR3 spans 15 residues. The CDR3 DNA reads TGTGCCAGCAGTGAAGCTAGACAGGCTCATATCAGGGCTTTCTTT. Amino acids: CASSEARQAHIRAFF.

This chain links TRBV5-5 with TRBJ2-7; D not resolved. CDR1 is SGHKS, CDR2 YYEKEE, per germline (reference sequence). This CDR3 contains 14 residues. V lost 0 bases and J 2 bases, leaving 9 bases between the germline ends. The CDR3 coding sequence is TGTGCCAGCAGCTTGGCGACGGCTCCCTACGAGCAGTACTTC. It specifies CASSLATAPYEQYF.

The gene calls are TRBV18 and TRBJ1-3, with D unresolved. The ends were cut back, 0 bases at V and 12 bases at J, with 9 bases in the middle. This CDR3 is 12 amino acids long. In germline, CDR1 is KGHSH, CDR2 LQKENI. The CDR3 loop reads CASSPPDSIIYF. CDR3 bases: TGTGCCAGCTCACCACCGGACTCAATCATATATTTT.

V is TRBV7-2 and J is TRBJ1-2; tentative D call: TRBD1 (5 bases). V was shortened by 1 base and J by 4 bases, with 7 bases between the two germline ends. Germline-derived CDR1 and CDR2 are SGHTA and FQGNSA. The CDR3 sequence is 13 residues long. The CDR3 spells CASSLGQGYGYTF. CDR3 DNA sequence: TGTGCCAGCAGCTTAGGGCAGGGCTATGGCTACACCTTC.

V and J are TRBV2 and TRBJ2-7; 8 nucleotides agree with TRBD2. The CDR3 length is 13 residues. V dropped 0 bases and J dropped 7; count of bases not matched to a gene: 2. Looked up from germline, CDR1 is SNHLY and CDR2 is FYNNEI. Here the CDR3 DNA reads TGTGCCAGCAGTGAAGCAGTAGCGGGGGAGCAGTACTTC. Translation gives CASSEAVAGEQYF.

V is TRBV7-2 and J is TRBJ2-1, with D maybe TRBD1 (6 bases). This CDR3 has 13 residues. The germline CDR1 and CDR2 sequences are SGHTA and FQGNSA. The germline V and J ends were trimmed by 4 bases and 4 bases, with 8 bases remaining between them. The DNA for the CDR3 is TGTGCCAGCAGCTACGACAGGTACAATGAGCAGTTCTTC. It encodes CASSYDRYNEQFF.

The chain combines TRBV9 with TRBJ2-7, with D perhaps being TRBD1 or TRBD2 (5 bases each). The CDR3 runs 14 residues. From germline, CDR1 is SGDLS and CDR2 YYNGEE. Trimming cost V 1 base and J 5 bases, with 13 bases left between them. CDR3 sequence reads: CASSVSYGGNEQYF. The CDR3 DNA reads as TGTGCCAGCAGCGTAAGTTATGGGGGTAACGAGCAGTACTTC.

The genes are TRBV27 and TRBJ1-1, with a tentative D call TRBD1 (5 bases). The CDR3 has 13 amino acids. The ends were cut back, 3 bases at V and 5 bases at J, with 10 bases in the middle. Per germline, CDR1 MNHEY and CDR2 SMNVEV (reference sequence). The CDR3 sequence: CASSFNRGTEAFF. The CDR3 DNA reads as TGTGCCAGCAGTTTTAATCGGGGGACTGAAGCTTTCTTT.

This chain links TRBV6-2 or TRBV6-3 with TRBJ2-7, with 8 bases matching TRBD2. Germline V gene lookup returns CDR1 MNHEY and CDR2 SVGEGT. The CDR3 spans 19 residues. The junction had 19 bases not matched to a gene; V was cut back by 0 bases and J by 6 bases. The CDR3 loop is CASSYSKLATGLAEVEQYF. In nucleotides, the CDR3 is TGTGCCAGCAGTTACTCGAAACTCGCGACTGGACTAGCCGAGGTCGAGCAGTACTTC.

DNA for the CDR3: TGTGCCAGCAGTGACAACCGGGACAGTCCCTATGGGCAGTACTTC. Translated: CASSDNRDSPYGQYF. The chain links TRBV6-1 to TRBJ2-7; the match to TRBD1 covers 7 bases. With V trimmed by 3 bases and J by 9 bases, 14 bases remained unmatched. Germline V gives CDR1 MNHNS, CDR2 SASEGT. CDR3 length: 15 residues.

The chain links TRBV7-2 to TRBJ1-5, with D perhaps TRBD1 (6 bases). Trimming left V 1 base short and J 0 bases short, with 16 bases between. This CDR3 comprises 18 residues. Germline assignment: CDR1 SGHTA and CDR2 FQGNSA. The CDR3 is CASSLDVRGIYSNQPQHF. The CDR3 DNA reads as TGTGCCAGCAGCTTAGACGTGAGGGGGATCTATAGCAATCAGCCCCAGCATTTT.

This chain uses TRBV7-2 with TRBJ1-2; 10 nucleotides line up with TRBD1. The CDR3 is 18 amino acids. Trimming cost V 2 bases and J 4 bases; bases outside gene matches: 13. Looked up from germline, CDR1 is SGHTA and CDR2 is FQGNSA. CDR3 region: CASSLRGTGVRGPYGYTF. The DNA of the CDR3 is TGTGCCAGCAGCTTACGGGGGACAGGGGTAAGGGGACCCTATGGCTACACCTTC.

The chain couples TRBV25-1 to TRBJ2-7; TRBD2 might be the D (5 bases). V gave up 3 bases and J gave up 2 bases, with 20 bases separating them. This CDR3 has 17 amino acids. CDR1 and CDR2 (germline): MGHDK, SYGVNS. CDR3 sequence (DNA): TGTGCCAGCAGTGAGAGCAGCAGGTTAGGGAGACCCTACGAGCAGTACTTC. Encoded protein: CASSESSRLGRPYEQYF.

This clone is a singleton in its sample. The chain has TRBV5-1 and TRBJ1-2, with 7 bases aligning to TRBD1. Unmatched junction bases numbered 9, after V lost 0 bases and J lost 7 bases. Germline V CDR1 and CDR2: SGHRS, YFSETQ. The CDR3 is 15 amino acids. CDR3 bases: TGCGCCAGCAGCTTGGAATCCAGACAGGGCGGTGGCTACACCTTC. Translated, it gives CASSLESRQGGGYTF.